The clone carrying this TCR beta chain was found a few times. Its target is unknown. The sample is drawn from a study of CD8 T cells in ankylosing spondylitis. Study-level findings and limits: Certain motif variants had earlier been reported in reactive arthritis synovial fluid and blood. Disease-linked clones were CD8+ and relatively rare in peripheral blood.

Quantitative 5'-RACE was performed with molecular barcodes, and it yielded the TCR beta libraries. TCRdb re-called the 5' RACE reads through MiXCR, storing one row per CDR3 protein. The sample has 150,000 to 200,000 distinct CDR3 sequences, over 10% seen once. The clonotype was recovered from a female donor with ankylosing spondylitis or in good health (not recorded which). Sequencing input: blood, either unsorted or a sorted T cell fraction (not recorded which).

The CDR3 region has the DNA TGTGCCAGCAGTGCCTATCTAGCGAACAATGAGCAGTTCTTC. Translation gives CASSAYLANNEQFF. The chain employs TRBV12-3 or TRBV12-4 and TRBJ2-1; a weak D match, TRBD2 (6 bases). The CDR3 runs 14 residues. V was pared by 5 bases and J by 5 bases, with 13 bases between.